Below, 20 T cell receptor beta chains from the same sample are listed, as sequenced in a study of beta chain features in type 1 diabetes. Isolated RNA was reverse transcribed in full, so expressed TCRB transcripts were sequenced. Some clones are missing from TCRdb's copy, which holds only in-frame ones; the method was immunoSEQ multiplex PCR. The data show some 140,000 clones, with about 10% seen just once and approximately 0.68% held by the top ten. The sequenced sample was central memory CD4+ T cells from blood. The receptors were gathered from a man between 18 and 29 years old in good health.

Points on this clone: Other DNA sequences from this sample encode an identical CDR3 as well. The chain carries TRBV27 and TRBJ2-7, with D possibly TRBD1 on 6 matching bases. Germline V CDR1 and CDR2: MNHEY, SMNVEV (reference sequence). V dropped 2 bases and J dropped 2 bases, with 16 bases sitting between them. The CDR3 is 16 amino acids. CDR3 sequence (DNA): TGTGCCAGCAGTTTAACACCGCAGGGGAGCACCTACGAGCAGTACTTC. Translating gives CASSLTPQGSTYEQYF.

CDR3: CASSGSQGNSPLHF. The CDR3 bases are TGTGCCAGCAGTGGTAGTCAGGGAAATTCACCCCTCCACTTT. This chain connects TRBV2 to TRBJ1-6; D possibly corresponds to TRBD1 (5 bases). The V end lost 4 bases, the J end lost 7 bases, and 11 bases lay between the germline ends. The CDR3 is 14 amino acids. Germline CDR1 is SNHLY and CDR2 is FYNNEI.

This clone was counted only a few times. The chain is built from TRBV2 and TRBJ1-2; tentative D call: TRBD1 (6 bases). CDR3 length: 12 amino acids. Trimming cost V 1 base and J 8 bases, with 8 bases left between them. The germline V gene has CDR1 SNHLY and CDR2 FYNNEI. The DNA for the CDR3 is TGTGCCAGCAGTGAAGACAGGGACGGCTACACCTTC. This codes for CASSEDRDGYTF.

This clone was found a few times. The V and J genes are TRBV4-3 and TRBJ2-2; tentative D call: TRBD1 (6 bases). Per the germline V gene, CDR1 is LGHNA and CDR2 is YSLEER. The CDR3 contains 16 residues. V gave up 4 bases and J gave up 5 bases, with 17 bases separating them. CDR3: CASSPFGAGDTGELFF. The CDR3 DNA sequence: TGCGCCAGCAGCCCGTTTGGGGCAGGGGATACCGGGGAGCTGTTTTTT.

The V and J genes are TRBV5-5 and TRBJ2-7; D not certain. Trimming cost V 1 base and J 7 bases, with 12 bases left between them. CDR1 SGHKS and CDR2 YYEKEE come from the germline V gene (reference sequence). The CDR3 covers 13 residues. CDR3 in DNA: TGTGCCAGCAGCTTGAGCCAGGATCATGAGCAGTACTTC. Amino acid sequence: CASSLSQDHEQYF.

V is TRBV18 and J is TRBJ2-7, with 7 bases that match TRBD1. The V gene's germline CDR1 is KGHSH and CDR2 LQKENI. V trimming: 8 bases; J trimming: 2 bases; junction bases outside the gene matches: 9. The CDR3 extends over 14 amino acids. CDR3 nucleotides: TGTGCCAGCACACTCGGGACAGATGCCTACGAGCAGTACTTC. It is translated as CASTLGTDAYEQYF.

This clone has more than one count but fewer than ten. V is TRBV5-4 and J is TRBJ1-2, with D possibly TRBD1 on 6 matching bases. V shed 4 bases and J shed 0 bases, with 13 bases lying between them. This CDR3 spans 15 amino acids. Looked up from germline, CDR1 is SGHNT and CDR2 is YYREEE (reference sequence). CDR3 region: CASSPDSQTNYGYTF. DNA for the CDR3: TGTGCCAGCAGCCCGGACAGTCAAACTAACTATGGCTACACCTTC.

This chain connects TRBV5-1 to TRBJ1-2, with 9 bases matching TRBD1. The germline V gene has CDR1 SGHRS and CDR2 YFSETQ. Germline trimming cut 4 bases from V and 7 bases from J; bases unmatched to any gene: 8. CDR3 size: 14 residues. DNA of the CDR3: TGCGCCAGCAGCCGGACACAGGGGGCGAGTGGCTACACCTTC. This sequence encodes CASSRTQGASGYTF. Together with reference TRBV5-1 and TRBJ1-2, the CDR3 gives the full variable domain: KAGVTQTPRYLIKTRGQQVTLSCSPISGHRSVSWYQQTPGQGLQFLFEYFSETQRNKGNFPGRFSGRQFSNSRSEMNVSTLELGDSALYLCASSRTQGASGYTFGSGTRLTVV.

This clone was counted a few times. The chain has TRBV5-1 and TRBJ2-7; TRBD1 agrees at 9 bases. The CDR3 is 15 amino acids. The J segment lost 0 bases and the V segment lost 4 bases, leaving 5 bases of the junction unmatched. CDR1 and CDR2 (germline): SGHRS, YFSETQ. This chain's CDR3 is CASSLGQGSSYEQYF. The CDR3, as DNA: TGCGCCAGCAGCCTGGGACAGGGAAGCTCCTACGAGCAGTACTTC.

This clone was counted only a few times. The chain uses TRBV10-2 and TRBJ2-7; possibly TRBD1 for D (5 bases). This CDR3 region has 15 residues. Trimming took 0 bases from V and 4 from J, leaving 13 bases between them. The germline V gene has CDR1 WSHSY and CDR2 SAAADI. The CDR3 spells CASSESTLGVYEQYF. DNA for the CDR3: TGCGCCAGCAGTGAGTCGACATTAGGGGTTTACGAGCAGTACTTC.

The table lists this clone with a few counts. The J gene is TRBJ1-2, the V gene TRBV11-2; TRBD1 is a possible D gene (6 bases). This CDR3 is built from 15 residues. Looked up from germline, CDR1 is SGHAT and CDR2 is FQNNGV. Deletions cut 3 bases from V and 4 bases from J, with 15 bases between. The CDR3 is CASSLSPQGSYGYTF. CDR3 DNA sequence: TGTGCCAGCAGCTTGAGTCCACAGGGTAGCTATGGCTACACCTTC. Full variable domain (outside the CDR3, taken from reference TRBV11-2 and TRBJ1-2): EAGVAQSPRYKIIEKRQSVAFWCNPISGHATLYWYQQILGQGPKLLIQFQNNGVVDDSQLPKDRFSAERLKGVDSTLKIQPAKLEDSAVYLCASSLSPQGSYGYTFGSGTRLTVV.

This clone was counted only a few times. The CDR3 nucleotides are TGTGCCAGCAGTATAGACACTTCCTACGAGCAGTACTTC. This gives the protein CASSIDTSYEQYF. This chain uses TRBV27 with TRBJ2-7; D uncertain. Germline assignment: CDR1 MNHEY and CDR2 SMNVEV (reference sequence). The CDR3 has 13 residues. V was pared by 5 bases and J by 1 base, with 9 bases between.

This chain joins TRBV4-3 and TRBJ1-1; D might be TRBD1 (5 bases). CDR3 length equals 16 residues. With 0 bases removed from V and 1 base from J, the gap between germline ends came to 12 bases. Germline CDR1 and CDR2: LGHNA and YSLEER. CDR3: CASSQETNRRNTEAFF. The CDR3 nucleotides are TGCGCCAGCAGCCAAGAAACTAACAGGAGGAACACTGAAGCTTTCTTT.

This clone was picked up a small number of times. The chain is built from TRBV5-1 and TRBJ1-2, with D possibly matching TRBD1 (6 bases). V dropped 0 bases and J dropped 7 bases, with 10 bases sitting between them. Germline loops: CDR1 SGHRS, CDR2 YFSETQ. The CDR3 spans 13 residues. CDR3 amino acids: CASSLDRESGYTF. CDR3 bases: TGCGCCAGCAGCTTGGACAGGGAGAGTGGCTACACCTTC.

This sequence joins TRBV7-2 and TRBJ1-6; D is perhaps TRBD1 (5 bases). Trimming pared 8 bases from V and 6 bases from J, leaving 11 bases between. This CDR3 comprises 13 residues. In germline, CDR1 is SGHTA, CDR2 FQGNSA. The CDR3 nucleotides are TGTGCCAGCTTGGGGGGGGGTAATTCACCCCTCCACTTT. Amino acids: CASLGGGNSPLHF.

V and J are TRBV4-1 and TRBJ1-4; D is unclear. Germline values: CDR1 MGHRA, CDR2 YSYEKL. V lost 6 bases and J lost 0, with 14 bases in between. The CDR3 loop spans 16 amino acids. Here the CDR3 DNA reads TGCGCCAGCAGTCAGGCCCGGGGTGCAACTAATGAAAAACTGTTTTTT. This gives the protein CASSQARGATNEKLFF.

This clone has more than one count but fewer than ten. V usage is TRBV7-7 and J usage is TRBJ2-1; 11 bases fit TRBD2. The CDR3 has 14 amino acids. Losses at the gene ends were 8 bases for V and 9 bases for J; bases not matched to a gene: 9. Looked up from germline, CDR1 is SSHAT and CDR2 is FNYEAQ (reference sequence). CDR3 DNA: TGTGCCAGCCGCCGACTAGCGGGGATAGGTGAGCAGTTCTTC. Translating gives CASRRLAGIGEQFF.

In this sample, this clone turned up a few times. The CDR3 sequence is CAISDRWNEKLFF. CDR3 nucleotides: TGTGCCATCAGCGACAGGTGGAATGAAAAACTGTTTTTT. The chain carries TRBV10-3 and TRBJ1-4; possibly TRBD1 for D (6 bases). V was trimmed by 6 bases and J by 5 bases, leaving 10 bases between them. The CDR3 totals 13 residues. Per germline, CDR1 ENHRY and CDR2 SYGVKD.

There are a few counts of this clone. Here the CDR3 reads CASSLGGDWTQYF. The CDR3 DNA is TGTGCCAGCAGCTTAGGGGGGGATTGGACCCAGTACTTC. The rearrangement uses TRBV7-2 and TRBJ2-5; D is perhaps TRBD2 (6 bases). Trimming pared 1 base from V and 7 bases from J, leaving 10 bases between. There are 13 residues in the CDR3. Germline-derived CDR1 and CDR2 are SGHTA and FQGNSA.

The V call is TRBV7-2, the J call TRBJ2-5, with D possibly being TRBD2 (5 bases). Per the germline V gene, CDR1 is SGHTA and CDR2 is FQGNSA. Trimming took off 5 bases at V and 3 bases at J, with 16 bases between the two ends. This CDR3 comprises 15 residues. CDR3 loop: CASSRDGVGEETQYF. For the CDR3, the DNA is TGTGCCAGCAGCCGTGACGGAGTGGGAGAAGAGACCCAGTACTTC.